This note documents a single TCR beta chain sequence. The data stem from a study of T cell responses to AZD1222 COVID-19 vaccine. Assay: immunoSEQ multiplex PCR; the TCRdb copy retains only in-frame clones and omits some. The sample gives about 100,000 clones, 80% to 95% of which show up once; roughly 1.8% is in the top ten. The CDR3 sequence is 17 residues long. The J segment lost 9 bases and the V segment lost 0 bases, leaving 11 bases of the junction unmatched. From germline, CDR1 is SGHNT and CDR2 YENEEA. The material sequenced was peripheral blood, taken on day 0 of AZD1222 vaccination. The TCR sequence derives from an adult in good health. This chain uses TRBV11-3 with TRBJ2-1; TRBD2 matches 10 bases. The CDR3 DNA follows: TGTGCCAGCAGCTTAGATTTCCGGCTAGCGGGAGTTTTTGAGCAGTTCTTC. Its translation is CASSLDFRLAGVFEQFF. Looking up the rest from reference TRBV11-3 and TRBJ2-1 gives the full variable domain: EAGVVQSPRYKIIEKKQPVAFWCNPISGHNTLYWYLQNLGQGPELLIRYENEEAVDDSQLPKDRFSAERLKGVDSTLKIQPAELGDSAVYLCASSLDFRLAGVFEQFFGPGTRLTVL.